This T cell receptor (beta chain) was identified during a study of control samples from healthy donors and cancer patients. Measured with immunoSEQ multiplex PCR; TCRdb has only the in-frame clones, and not every one. The repertoire includes some 120,000 clones, about 89% of them detected once, and 6% to 8.5% sits in the top ten. This TCR was sampled from a young woman in good health. Sequenced: blood.

CDR3: CASGLSSGQDTQYF. CDR3 nucleotide sequence: TGTGCTAGTGGTTTGAGTTCGGGACAGGATACGCAGTATTTT. This chain joins TRBV12-5 and TRBJ2-3, with 7 positions matching TRBD1. V trimming: 2 bases; J trimming: 6 bases; junction bases outside the gene matches: 5. From germline, CDR1 is LGHNT and CDR2 FRNRAP. The CDR3 length is 14 residues.